A selection of T cell receptor beta chains follows, all from one sample in a study of vaccination effects on CD4 cells after COVID-19. Sequenced by immunoSEQ multiplex PCR; TCRdb stores in-frame clones only, minus some. The sample holds about 24,000 clones, just under 75% seen once. Antigen specificity for these receptors is unknown. The source was CD4+ T cells from PBMCs cultured with SARS-CoV-2 spike peptides, collected before COVID-19 vaccination. These TCRs come from a human donor who received a COVID-19 vaccine. CDR3s include the opening cysteine and the closing phenylalanine or tryptophan. A D gene is named only where the DNA matches it firmly. Not every row has a clone size; where given, it reads once, few, many or a size class.

TRBJ2-1,TRBD1,-,TRBV27,TGTGCCAGCGCAGCCGGGACAGGGGCTATAAGCTCCTACAATGAGCAGTTCTTC,CASAAGTGAISSYNEQFF
TRBJ2-3,-,-,TRBV12-3/TRBV12-4,TGTGCCAGCAGCCCCACGATGGGTACGCAGTATTTT,CASSPTMGTQYF
TRBJ1-1,-,-,TRBV7-9,TGTGCCAGCAGCGATCGGGGCGCTGGCATGAACACTGAAGCTTTCTTT,CASSDRGAGMNTEAFF
TRBJ2-1,-,-,TRBV27,TGTGCCAGCAAACGGAGGTTCGACGGGCAGGGTCCCTACAATGAGCAGTTCTTC,CASKRRFDGQGPYNEQFF
TRBJ2-6,-,-,TRBV5-1,TGCGCCAGTGCTAGCGTAAACTCTGGGGCCAACGTCCTGACTTTC,CASASVNSGANVLTF
TRBJ2-7,-,-,TRBV3-1/TRBV3-2,TGTGCCAGCAGCCGGACTCCAGGGGCAGGAGACGAGCAGTACTTC,CASSRTPGAGDEQYF
TRBJ2-4,-,-,TRBV3-1/TRBV3-2,TGTGCCAGCAGCCAAGTCCCACAGGGTTGGGGAAACATTCAGTACTTC,CASSQVPQGWGNIQYF
TRBJ2-4,-,-,TRBV24-1,TGTGCCACCAGTGGGAGAGGGCAGAACATTCAGTACTTC,CATSGRGQNIQYF
TRBJ2-5,-,-,TRBV25-1,TGTGCCAGCAGTGATCCCACGGAACCAGCCCAAGAGACCCAGTACTTC,CASSDPTEPAQETQYF
TRBJ2-1,TRBD2,once,TRBV19,TGTGCCAGTAGTACGGGACTAGCGGGAGCCCTTGAGCAGTTCTTC,CASSTGLAGALEQFF
TRBJ2-1,TRBD2,-,TRBV5-1,TGCGCCAGCAGACTCACTAGCGGGAGTTACAATGAGCAGTTCTTC,CASRLTSGSYNEQFF
TRBJ1-2,TRBD1,-,TRBV5-1,TGCGCCAGCAGCCAAACAGGGGCCGGCGGGATTGGTGGCTACACCTTC,CASSQTGAGGIGGYTF
TRBJ1-2,-,-,TRBV21-1,TGTGCCAGCAGCAAAGAGGGGGGGGGTTGCGGGCAAGGCTACACCTTC,CASSKEGGGCGQGYTF
TRBJ2-1,-,-,TRBV19,TGTGCCAGTCGTGCGGGAACCACCTACAATGAGCAGTTCTTC,CASRAGTTYNEQFF
TRBJ1-4,-,-,TRBV18,TGTGCCAGCTCACCTCCTCTTCCTGAAAAACTGTTTTTT,CASSPPLPEKLFF
TRBJ1-2,-,-,TRBV5-1,TGCGCCAGCAGTTCAGGAGACTATGGCTACACCTTC,CASSSGDYGYTF
TRBJ2-7,TRBD2,once,TRBV5-1,TGCGCCAGCAGCCAGACTAGCGGGGTTTACGAGCAGTACTTC,CASSQTSGVYEQYF
TRBJ1-1,-,-,TRBV11-3,TGTGCCAGCAGCTTACGGGAAGGCACTGAAGCTTTCTTT,CASSLREGTEAFF
TRBJ1-2,TRBD1,-,TRBV29-1,TGCAGCGTTACCCAAGATAGGACAGGGTCGGTGAACTATGGCTACACCTTC,CSVTQDRTGSVNYGYTF
TRBJ1-3,-,few,TRBV7-6,TGTGCCAGCAGCCCGGACAGTCTATCTTCGGGAAACACCATATATTTT,CASSPDSLSSGNTIYF
TRBJ2-3,TRBD2,-,TRBV6-1,TGTGCCAGCAGTGAACTAGCGGGGGGGCCAGATACGCAGTATTTT,CASSELAGGPDTQYF
TRBJ1-2,-,-,TRBV2,TGTGCCAGCAGTGAAGCTGGTGCCCGACGGACGAGCTATGGCTACACCTTC,CASSEAGARRTSYGYTF
TRBJ2-2,-,-,TRBV3-1/TRBV3-2,TGTGCCAGCAGCCAATCATACCAGAACACCGGGGAGCTGTTTTTT,CASSQSYQNTGELFF
TRBJ2-1,-,-,TRBV2,TGTGCCAGCGGGGGGAGGTCCTACAATGAGCAGTTCTTC,CASGGRSYNEQFF
TRBJ1-1,TRBD1,-,TRBV6-6,TGTGCCAGCAGGGCCGGGACAGGGGACACTGAAGCTTTCTTT,CASRAGTGDTEAFF
TRBJ2-1,TRBD2,-,TRBV11-3,TGTGCCAGCAGCTTAGCAGGACTAGCGGGAGACAATGAGCAGTTCTTC,CASSLAGLAGDNEQFF
TRBJ2-7,-,-,TRBV5-1,TGCGCCAGCAGCTTGGAGGGCAGGGTGGCCTCCTACGAGCAGTACTTC,CASSLEGRVASYEQYF
TRBJ2-1,TRBD1,-,TRBV19,TGTGCCAGTAGTATATCCACAGGGGGTCGTTTGAATGAGCAGTTCTTC,CASSISTGGRLNEQFF
TRBJ2-3,TRBD2,-,TRBV18,TGTGCCAGCTCACCTATAGGACTAGCTGAAGGGAATACGCAGTATTTT,CASSPIGLAEGNTQYF
TRBJ2-5,TRBD2,-,TRBV5-1,TGCGCCAGCAGCTTGTTTCGTTCCGGGAGGGGAGGAGAGACCCAGTACTTC,CASSLFRSGRGGETQYF